The present T cell receptor beta chain was sequenced within a study of T cell responses to AZD1222 COVID-19 vaccine. Profiling relied on immunoSEQ multiplex PCR, and the TCRdb table lists in-frame clones only, not all of them. The sample has around 120,000 clones, about 86% seen once. Trimming stripped 2 bases from V and 0 bases from J, with 11 bases between. The CDR3 consists of 15 residues. Looked up from germline, CDR1 is MDHEN and CDR2 is SYDVKM. This chain uses TRBV28 with TRBJ2-7; D is unresolved. The specimen comprised peripheral blood, sampled 28 days after the second AZD1222 dose. This TCR was recovered from an adult who received the AZD1222 COVID-19 vaccine. The CDR3, as DNA: TGTGCCAGCAGTTTAGAACTACCCCCCTCCTACGAGCAGTACTTC. Its translation is CASSLELPPSYEQYF.